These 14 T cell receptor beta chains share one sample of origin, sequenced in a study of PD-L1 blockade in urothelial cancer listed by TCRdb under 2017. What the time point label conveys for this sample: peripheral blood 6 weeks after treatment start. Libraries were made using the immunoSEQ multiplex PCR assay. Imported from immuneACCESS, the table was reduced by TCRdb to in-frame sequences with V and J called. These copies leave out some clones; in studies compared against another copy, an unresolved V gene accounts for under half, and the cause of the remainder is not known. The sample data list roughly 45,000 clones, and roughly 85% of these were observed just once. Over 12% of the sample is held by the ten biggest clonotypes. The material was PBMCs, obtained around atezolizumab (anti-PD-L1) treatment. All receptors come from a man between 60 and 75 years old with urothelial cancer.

The CDR3 sequence: CASSPGQGGGSLHF. In nucleotides, the CDR3 is TGTGCCAGCAGCCCAGGACAGGGTGGAGGGTCCCTCCACTTT. The rearrangement uses TRBV28 and TRBJ1-6; TRBD1 agrees at 8 bases. V lost 6 bases, J lost 14 bases, and 12 bases stayed unmatched. Germline V CDR1 and CDR2: MDHEN, SYDVKM. The CDR3 totals 14 residues.

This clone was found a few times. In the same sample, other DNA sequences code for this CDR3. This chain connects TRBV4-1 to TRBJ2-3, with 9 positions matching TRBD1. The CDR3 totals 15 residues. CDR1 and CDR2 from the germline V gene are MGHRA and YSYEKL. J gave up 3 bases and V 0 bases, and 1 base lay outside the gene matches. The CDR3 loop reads CASSQDDRGTDTQYF. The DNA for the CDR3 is TGCGCCAGCAGCCAAGACGACAGGGGGACAGATACGCAGTATTTT.

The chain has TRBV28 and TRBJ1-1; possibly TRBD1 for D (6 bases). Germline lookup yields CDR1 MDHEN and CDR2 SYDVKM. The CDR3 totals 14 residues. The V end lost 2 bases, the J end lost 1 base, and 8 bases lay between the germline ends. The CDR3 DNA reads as TGTGCCAGCAGTTTAGGGACAAGGAACACTGAAGCTTTCTTT. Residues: CASSLGTRNTEAFF.

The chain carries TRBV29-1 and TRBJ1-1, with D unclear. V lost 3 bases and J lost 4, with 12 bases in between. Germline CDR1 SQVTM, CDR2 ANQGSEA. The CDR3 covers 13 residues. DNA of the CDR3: TGCAGCGTTGACTGGCAACCTGGCACTGAAGCTTTCTTT. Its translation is CSVDWQPGTEAFF.

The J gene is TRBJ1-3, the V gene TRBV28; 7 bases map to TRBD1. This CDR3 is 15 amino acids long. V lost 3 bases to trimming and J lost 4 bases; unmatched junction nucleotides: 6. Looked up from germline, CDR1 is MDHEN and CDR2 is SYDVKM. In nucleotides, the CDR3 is TGTGCCAGCAGTTTGCCAGGGGGAAGGGGAAACACCATATATTTT. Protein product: CASSLPGGRGNTIYF.

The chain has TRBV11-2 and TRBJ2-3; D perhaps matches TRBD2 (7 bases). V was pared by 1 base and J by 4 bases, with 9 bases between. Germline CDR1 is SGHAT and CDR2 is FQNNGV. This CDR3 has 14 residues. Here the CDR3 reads CASSLAGGADTQYF. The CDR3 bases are TGTGCCAGCAGCTTAGCGGGGGGCGCAGATACGCAGTATTTT.

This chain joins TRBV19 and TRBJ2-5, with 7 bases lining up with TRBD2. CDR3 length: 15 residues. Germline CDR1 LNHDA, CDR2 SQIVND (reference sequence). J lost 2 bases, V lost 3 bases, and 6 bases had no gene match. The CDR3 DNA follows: TGTGCCAGTAGTATTACGGGGGGACCGCAAGAGACCCAGTACTTC. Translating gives CASSITGGPQETQYF.

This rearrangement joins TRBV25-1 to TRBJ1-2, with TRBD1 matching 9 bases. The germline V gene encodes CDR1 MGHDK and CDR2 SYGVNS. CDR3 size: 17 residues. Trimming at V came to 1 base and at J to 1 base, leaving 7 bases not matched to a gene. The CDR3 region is CASSESGGQGINYGYTF. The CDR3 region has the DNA TGTGCCAGCAGTGAATCGGGGGGACAGGGAATTAACTATGGCTACACCTTC.

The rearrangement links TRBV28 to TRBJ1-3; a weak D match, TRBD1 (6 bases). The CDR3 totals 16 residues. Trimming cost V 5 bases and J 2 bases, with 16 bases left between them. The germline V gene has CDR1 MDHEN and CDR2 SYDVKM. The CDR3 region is CASSTSGDEAGNTIYF. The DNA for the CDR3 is TGTGCCAGCAGTACCTCAGGGGATGAGGCTGGAAACACCATATATTTT.

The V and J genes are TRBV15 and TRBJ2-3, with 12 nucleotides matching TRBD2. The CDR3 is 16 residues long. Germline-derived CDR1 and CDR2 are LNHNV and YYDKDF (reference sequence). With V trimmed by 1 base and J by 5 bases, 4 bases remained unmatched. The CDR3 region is CATSRALAGGLDTQYF. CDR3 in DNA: TGTGCCACCAGCAGAGCCCTAGCGGGGGGGCTAGATACGCAGTATTTT.

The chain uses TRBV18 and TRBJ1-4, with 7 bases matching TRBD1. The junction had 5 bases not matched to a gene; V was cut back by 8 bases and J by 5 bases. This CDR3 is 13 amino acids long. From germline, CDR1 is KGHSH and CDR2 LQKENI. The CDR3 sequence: CASAQGQNEKLFF. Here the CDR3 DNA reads TGTGCCAGCGCACAGGGACAGAATGAAAAACTGTTTTTT. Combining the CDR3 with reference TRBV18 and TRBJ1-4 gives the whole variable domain NAGVMQNPRHLVRRRGQEARLRCSPMKGHSHVYWYRQLPEEGLKFMVYLQKENIIDESGMPKERFSAEFPKEGPSILRIQQVVRGDSAAYFCASAQGQNEKLFFGSGTQLSVL.

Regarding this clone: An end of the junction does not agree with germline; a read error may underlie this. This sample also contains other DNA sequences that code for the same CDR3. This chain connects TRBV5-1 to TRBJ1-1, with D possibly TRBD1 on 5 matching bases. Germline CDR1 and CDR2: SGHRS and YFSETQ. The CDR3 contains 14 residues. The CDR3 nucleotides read TGCGCCAGCAGTTTGGGGGGGGGAGGAGCTGAAGCTTTCTTT. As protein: CASSLGGGGAEAFF.

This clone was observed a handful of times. CDR3 bases: TGCGCCAGCAGCTCGGGGACAGGCGGCGGCTACACCTTC. This sequence encodes CASSSGTGGGYTF. This sequence joins TRBV5-1 and TRBJ1-2; 8 bases are a match to TRBD1. The length of the CDR3 is 13 residues. Germline V gene lookup returns CDR1 SGHRS and CDR2 YFSETQ. Trimming at V came to 3 bases and at J to 8 bases, leaving 6 bases not matched to a gene.

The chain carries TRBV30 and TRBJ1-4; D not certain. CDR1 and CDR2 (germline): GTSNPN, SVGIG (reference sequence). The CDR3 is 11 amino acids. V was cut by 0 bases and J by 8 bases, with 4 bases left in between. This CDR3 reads CAWSVEEKLFF. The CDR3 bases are TGTGCCTGGAGTGTAGAGGAAAAACTGTTTTTT. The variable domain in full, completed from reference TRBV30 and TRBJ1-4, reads SQTIHQWPATLVQPVGSPLSLECTVEGTSNPNLYWYRQAAGRGLQLLFYSVGIGQISSEVPQNLSASRPQDRQFILSSKKLLLSDSGFYLCAWSVEEKLFFGSGTQLSVL.